This entry features one T cell receptor beta chain sequence. Per the original data handling: Reference gene primer amplification in the assay estimated nucleated cell counts. Sequencing used immunoSEQ multiplex PCR; TCRdb keeps in-frame clones, though not all of them. That table furnishes V, J and clone size, whereas the DNA furnished D and trimming. The sample holds 100,000 to 150,000 clones, around 83% seen once. The data were taken from a study of blood T cell repertoires in COVID-19. Across the study: Material from acute and convalescent COVID-19 was sourced from the United States, Italy and Spain. The analysed material was cDNA or gDNA that came from T cells, B-cell-depleted T cells, or PBMCs.

CDR1 and CDR2 from the germline V gene are MNHEY and SVGAGI. This CDR3 has 14 amino acids. Trimming cost V 0 bases and J 8 bases; bases outside gene matches: 1. Sequencing was done on a sample of peripheral blood. This sequence originates from a man older than 75 with active or convalescent COVID-19. V and J are TRBV6-5 and TRBJ1-3; 10 nucleotides match TRBD1. The CDR3 DNA reads TGTGCCAGCAGTTACTCCGGGACAGGGGACACCATATATTTT. Translation gives CASSYSGTGDTIYF.